A single TCR beta chain is shown here with its context. The sample comes from a study of blood T cell repertoires in COVID-19. Study-level background: There were acute and convalescent COVID-19 samples, and they came from the United States, Italy and Spain. T cells, B-cell-depleted T cells, or PBMCs supplied cDNA or gDNA.

Assay used: immunoSEQ multiplex PCR; TCRdb lists only in-frame clones, some missing. The profile covers some 90,000 clones, with roughly 89% appearing a single time and about 5% taken by the ten largest. Germline CDR1 SEHNR, CDR2 FQNEAQ (reference sequence). Deletions cut 1 base from V and 1 base from J, with 11 bases between. This CDR3 is 15 amino acids long. The receptor was isolated from a woman older than 75 with active COVID-19. The gene calls are TRBV7-9 and TRBJ2-7; possibly TRBD2 for D (6 bases). The sequencing input was peripheral blood. CDR3 residues: CASSLVVGSSYEQYF. CDR3 coding DNA: TGTGCCAGCAGCTTAGTGGTCGGGAGTTCCTACGAGCAGTACTTC.